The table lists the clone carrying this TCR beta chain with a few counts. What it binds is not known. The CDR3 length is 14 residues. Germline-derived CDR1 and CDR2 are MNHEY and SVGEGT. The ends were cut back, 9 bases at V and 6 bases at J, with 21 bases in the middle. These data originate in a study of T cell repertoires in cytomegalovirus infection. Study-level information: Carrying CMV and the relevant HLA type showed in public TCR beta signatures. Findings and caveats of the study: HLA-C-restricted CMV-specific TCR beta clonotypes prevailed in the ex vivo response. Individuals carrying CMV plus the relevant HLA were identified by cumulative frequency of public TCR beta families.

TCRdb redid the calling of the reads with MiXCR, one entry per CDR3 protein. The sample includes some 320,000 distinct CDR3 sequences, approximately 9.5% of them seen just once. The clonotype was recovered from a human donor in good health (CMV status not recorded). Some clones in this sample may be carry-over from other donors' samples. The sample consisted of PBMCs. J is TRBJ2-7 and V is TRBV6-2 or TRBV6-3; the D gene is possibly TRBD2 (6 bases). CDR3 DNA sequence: TGTGCCAGTCAACCGCCGAGACTAGGGGCCGAGCAGTACTTC. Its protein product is CASQPPRLGAEQYF.